This TCR beta chain emerged from a study of T cell changes during pregnancy in multiple sclerosis. Measured with immunoSEQ multiplex PCR; TCRdb has only the in-frame clones, and not every one. The table records tens of thousands of clones, about 92% of them present only once. Germline trimming cut 1 base from V and 1 base from J; bases unmatched to any gene: 11. Germline lookup yields CDR1 SGHTA and CDR2 FQGNSA. This CDR3 region has 18 residues. This TCR came from a female donor with multiple sclerosis, enrolled in a pregnancy study. Sequencing was performed on peripheral blood, taken after pregnancy. The chain recombines TRBV7-2 with TRBJ2-5; 8 bases fit TRBD1. CDR3 sequence: CASSLVLSGGVGQETQYF. As DNA, the CDR3 is TGTGCCAGCAGCTTAGTATTATCAGGGGGCGTGGGCCAAGAGACCCAGTACTTC.